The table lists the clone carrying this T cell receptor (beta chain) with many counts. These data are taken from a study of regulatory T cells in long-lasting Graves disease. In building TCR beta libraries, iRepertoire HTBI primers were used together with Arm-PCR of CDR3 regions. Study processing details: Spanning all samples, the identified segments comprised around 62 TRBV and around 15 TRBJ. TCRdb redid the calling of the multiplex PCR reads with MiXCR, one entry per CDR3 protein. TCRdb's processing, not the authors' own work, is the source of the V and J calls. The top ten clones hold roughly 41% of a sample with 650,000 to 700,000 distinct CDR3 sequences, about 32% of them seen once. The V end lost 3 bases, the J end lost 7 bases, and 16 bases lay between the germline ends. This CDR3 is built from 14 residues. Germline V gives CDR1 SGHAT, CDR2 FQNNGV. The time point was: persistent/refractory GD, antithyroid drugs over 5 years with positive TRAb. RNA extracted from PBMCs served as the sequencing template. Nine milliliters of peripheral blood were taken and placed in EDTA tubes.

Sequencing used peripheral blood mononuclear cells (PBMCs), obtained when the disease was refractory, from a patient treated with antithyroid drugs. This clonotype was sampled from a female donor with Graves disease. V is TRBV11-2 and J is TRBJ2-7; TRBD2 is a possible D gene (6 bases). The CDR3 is CASSFRLGQGEQYF. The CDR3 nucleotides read TGTGCCAGCAGCTTTAGACTAGGGCAAGGAGAGCAGTACTTC.